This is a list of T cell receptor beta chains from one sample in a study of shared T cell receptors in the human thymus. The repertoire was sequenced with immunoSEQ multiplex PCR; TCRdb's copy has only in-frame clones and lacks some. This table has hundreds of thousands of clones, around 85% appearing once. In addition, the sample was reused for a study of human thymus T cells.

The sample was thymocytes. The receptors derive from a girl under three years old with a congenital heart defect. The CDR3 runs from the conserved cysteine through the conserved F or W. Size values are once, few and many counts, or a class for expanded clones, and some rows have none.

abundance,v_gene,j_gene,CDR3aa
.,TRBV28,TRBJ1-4,CASSPLQGSDEKLFF
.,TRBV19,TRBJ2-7,CASSMRVDLTYEQYF
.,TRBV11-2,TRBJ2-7,CASGYNRALYEQYF
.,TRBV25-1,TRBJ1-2,CASSDGDSRGYTF
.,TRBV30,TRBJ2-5,CAWVPPDRAETQYF
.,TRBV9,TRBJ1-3,CASSVEAGSSGNTIYF
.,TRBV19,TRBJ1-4,CASSFGGTNEKLFF
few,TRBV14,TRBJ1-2,CASSPYPRDRKLLYGYTF
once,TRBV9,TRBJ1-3,CASSVAPWTGSGNTIYF
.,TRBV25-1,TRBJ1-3,CASRQDSGNTIYF
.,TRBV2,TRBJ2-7,CASSEDSGGSYEQYF
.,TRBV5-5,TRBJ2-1,CASSLGANEQFF
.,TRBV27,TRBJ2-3,CASSRPGTGGYTQYF
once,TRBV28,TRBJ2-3,CASSFSHREEWVSDTQYF
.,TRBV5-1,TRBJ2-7,CASSLGGGVSYEQYF
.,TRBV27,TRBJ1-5,CASSLLRGYNQPQHF
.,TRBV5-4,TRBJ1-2,CASSLALGGKGYTF
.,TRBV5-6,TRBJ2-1,CASSFPLASEQFF
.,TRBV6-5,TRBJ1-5,CASSYSKVQGDQPQHF